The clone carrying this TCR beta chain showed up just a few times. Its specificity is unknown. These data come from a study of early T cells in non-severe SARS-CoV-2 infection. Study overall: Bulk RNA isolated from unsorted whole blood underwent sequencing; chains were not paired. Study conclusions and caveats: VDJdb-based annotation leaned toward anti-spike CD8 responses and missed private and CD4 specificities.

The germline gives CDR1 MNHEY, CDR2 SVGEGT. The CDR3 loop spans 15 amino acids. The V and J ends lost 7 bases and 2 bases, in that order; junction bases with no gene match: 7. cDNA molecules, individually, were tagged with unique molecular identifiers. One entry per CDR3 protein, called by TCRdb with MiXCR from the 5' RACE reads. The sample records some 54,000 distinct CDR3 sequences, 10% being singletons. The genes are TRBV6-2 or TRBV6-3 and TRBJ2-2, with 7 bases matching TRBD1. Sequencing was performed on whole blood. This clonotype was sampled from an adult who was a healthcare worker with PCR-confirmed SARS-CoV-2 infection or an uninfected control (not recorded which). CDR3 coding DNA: TGTGCCAGCAACCCGGGACAGAGAAACACCGGGGAGCTGTTTTTT. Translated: CASNPGQRNTGELFF.